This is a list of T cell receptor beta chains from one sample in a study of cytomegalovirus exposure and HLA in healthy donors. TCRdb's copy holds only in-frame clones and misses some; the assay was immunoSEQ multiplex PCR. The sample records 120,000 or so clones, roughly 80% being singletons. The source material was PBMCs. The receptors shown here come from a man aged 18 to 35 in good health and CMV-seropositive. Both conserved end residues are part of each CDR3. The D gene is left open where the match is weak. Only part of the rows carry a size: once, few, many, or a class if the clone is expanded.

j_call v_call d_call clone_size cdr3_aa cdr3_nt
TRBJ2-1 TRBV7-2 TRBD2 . CASSSRDRTSGKFF TGTGCCAGCAGCTCGCGAGATAGGACTAGCGGGAAGTTCTTC
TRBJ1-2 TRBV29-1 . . CSVPRGNYGYTF TGCAGCGTTCCCCGGGGTAACTATGGCTACACCTTC
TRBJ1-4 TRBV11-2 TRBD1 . CASSLMGGQSYEKLFF TGTGCCAGCAGCTTAATGGGGGGACAGAGTTATGAAAAACTGTTTTTT
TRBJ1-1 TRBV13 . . CASSREVAGTEAFF TGTGCCAGCAGCCGAGAAGTGGCGGGCACTGAAGCTTTCTTT
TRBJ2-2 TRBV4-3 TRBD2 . CASSQSRTSGGRNTGELFF TGCGCCAGCAGCCAAAGCCGGACTAGCGGGGGCCGGAACACCGGGGAGCTGTTTTTT
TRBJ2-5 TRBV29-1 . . CSVGRQAGETQYF TGCAGCGTCGGCAGACAGGCAGGGGAGACCCAGTACTTC
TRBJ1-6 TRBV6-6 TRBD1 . CASSYWMTGGDSPLHF TGTGCCAGCAGTTACTGGATGACAGGGGGCGATTCACCCCTCCACTTT
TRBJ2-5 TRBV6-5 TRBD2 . CASSLAGGRETQYF TGTGCCAGCAGTTTAGCGGGAGGGAGGGAGACCCAGTACTTC
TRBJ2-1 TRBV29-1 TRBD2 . CSVWGEGRANEQFF TGCAGCGTTTGGGGGGAGGGCCGGGCAAATGAGCAGTTCTTC
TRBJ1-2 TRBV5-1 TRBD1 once CASSSGQGGGYTF TGCGCCAGCAGCTCTGGACAGGGAGGCGGCTACACCTTC
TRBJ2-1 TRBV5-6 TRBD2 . CASSLGQPGGNEQFF TGTGCCAGCAGCTTGGGGCAACCGGGAGGGAATGAGCAGTTCTTC
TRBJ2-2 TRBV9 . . CASSEGRANTGELFF TGTGCCAGCAGCGAAGGCAGGGCGAACACCGGGGAGCTGTTTTTT
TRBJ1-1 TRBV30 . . CAGGVDNTEAFF TGTGCCGGGGGGGTGGACAACACTGAAGCTTTCTTT
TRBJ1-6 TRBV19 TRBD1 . CASTAPYGTGGRWPNSPLHF TGTGCCAGTACCGCACCTTACGGGACAGGGGGCCGTTGGCCAAATTCACCCCTCCACTTT
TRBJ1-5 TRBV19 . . CASTGRRLSNQPQHF TGTGCCAGTACAGGGAGGCGGTTGAGCAATCAGCCCCAGCATTTT
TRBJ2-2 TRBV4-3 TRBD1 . CARPLGIDRGNTGELFF TGCGCCAGGCCGCTTGGTATCGACAGGGGTAACACCGGGGAGCTGTTTTTT
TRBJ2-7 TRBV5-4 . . CASSGGAESYEQYF TGTGCCAGCAGTGGGGGGGCTGAATCCTACGAGCAGTACTTC
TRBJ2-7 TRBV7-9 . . CASSLGRYEQYF TGTGCCAGCAGCTTGGGGCGCTACGAGCAGTACTTC
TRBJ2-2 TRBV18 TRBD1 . CASSAGTGTNWELFF TGTGCCAGCTCTGCCGGGACAGGGACCAACTGGGAGCTGTTTTTT